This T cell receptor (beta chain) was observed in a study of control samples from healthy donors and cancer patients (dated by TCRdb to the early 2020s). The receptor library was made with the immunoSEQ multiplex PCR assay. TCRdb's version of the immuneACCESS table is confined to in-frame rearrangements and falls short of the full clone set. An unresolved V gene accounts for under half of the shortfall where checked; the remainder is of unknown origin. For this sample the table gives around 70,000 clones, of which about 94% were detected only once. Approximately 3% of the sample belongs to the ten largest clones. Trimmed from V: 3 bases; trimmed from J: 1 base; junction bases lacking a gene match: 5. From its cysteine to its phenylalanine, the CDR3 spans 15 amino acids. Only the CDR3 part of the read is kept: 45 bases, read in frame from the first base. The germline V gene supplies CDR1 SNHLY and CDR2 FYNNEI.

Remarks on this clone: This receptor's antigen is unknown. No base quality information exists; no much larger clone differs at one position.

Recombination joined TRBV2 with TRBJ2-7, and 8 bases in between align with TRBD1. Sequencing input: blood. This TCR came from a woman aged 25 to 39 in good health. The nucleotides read TGTGCCAGCAGTGAGCTCCGGACAGGGTCCTACGAGCAGTACTTC. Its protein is CASSELRTGSYEQYF.